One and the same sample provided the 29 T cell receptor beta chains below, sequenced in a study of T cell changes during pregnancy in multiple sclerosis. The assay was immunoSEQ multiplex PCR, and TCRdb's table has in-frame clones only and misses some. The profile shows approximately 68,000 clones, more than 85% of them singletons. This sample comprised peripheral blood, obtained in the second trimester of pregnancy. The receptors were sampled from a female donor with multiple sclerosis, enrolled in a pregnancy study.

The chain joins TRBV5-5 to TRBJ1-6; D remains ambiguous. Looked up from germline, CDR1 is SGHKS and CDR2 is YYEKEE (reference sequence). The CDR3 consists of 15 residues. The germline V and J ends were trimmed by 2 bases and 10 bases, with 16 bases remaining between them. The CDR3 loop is CASSFSNSPGSPLHF. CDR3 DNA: TGTGCCAGCAGCTTCTCGAACAGTCCGGGATCACCCCTCCACTTT.

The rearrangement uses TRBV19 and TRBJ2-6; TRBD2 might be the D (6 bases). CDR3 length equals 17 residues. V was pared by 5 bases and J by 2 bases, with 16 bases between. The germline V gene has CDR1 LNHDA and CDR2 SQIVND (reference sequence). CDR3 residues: CASSPWRAPPGANVLTF. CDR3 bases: TGTGCCAGTAGTCCCTGGAGGGCCCCCCCTGGGGCCAACGTCCTGACTTTC.

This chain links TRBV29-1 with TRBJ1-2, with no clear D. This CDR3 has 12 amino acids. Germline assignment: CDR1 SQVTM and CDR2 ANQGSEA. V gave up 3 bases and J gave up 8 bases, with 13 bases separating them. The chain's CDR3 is CSVDVEGGGYTF. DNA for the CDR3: TGCAGCGTTGACGTGGAGGGTGGAGGCTACACCTTC. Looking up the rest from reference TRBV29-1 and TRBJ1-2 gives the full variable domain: SAVISQKPSRDICQRGTSLTIQCQVDSQVTMMFWYRQQPGQSLTLIATANQGSEATYESGFVIDKFPISRPNLTFSTLTVSNMSPEDSSIYLCSVDVEGGGYTFGSGTRLTVV.

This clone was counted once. CDR3 protein: CASNLQDNEQFF. CDR3 bases: TGCGCCAGCAACCTACAGGACAATGAGCAGTTCTTC. The rearrangement joins TRBV5-1 to TRBJ2-1, with a possible D match to TRBD1 (5 bases). V was pared by 6 bases and J by 5 bases, with 9 bases between. The CDR3 is made up of 12 amino acids. Germline V gives CDR1 SGHRS, CDR2 YFSETQ.

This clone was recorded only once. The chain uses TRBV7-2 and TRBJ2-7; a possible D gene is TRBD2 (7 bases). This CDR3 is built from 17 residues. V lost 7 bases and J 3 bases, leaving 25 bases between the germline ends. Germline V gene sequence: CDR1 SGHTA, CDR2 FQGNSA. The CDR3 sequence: CASTFQAGALSHYEQYF. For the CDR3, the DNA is TGTGCCAGCACATTCCAGGCGGGGGCCCTTTCCCACTACGAGCAGTACTTC.

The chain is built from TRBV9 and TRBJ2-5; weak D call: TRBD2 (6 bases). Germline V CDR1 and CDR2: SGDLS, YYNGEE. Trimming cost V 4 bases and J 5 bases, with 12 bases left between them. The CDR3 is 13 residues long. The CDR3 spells CASSPGDGETQYF. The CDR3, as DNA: TGTGCCAGCAGCCCGGGGGATGGCGAGACCCAGTACTTC. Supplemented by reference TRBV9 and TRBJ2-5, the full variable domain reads DSGVTQTPKHLITATGQRVTLRCSPRSGDLSVYWYQQSLDQGLQFLIQYYNGEERAKGNILERFSAQQFPDLHSELNLSSLELGDSALYFCASSPGDGETQYFGPGTRLLVL.

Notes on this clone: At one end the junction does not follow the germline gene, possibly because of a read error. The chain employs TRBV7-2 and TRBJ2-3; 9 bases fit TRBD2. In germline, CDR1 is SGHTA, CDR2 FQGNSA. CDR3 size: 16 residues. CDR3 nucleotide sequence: TGCGCCAGCAGCCAAGCCGAGCGGGGGGTGGCAGATACGCAGTATTTT. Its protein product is CASSQAERGVADTQYF. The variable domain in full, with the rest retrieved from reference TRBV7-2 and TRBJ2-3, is GAGVSQSPSNKVTEKGKDVELRCDPISGHTALYWYRQSLGQGLEFLIYFQGNSAPDKSGLPSDRFSAERTGGSVSTLTIQRTQQEDSAVYLCASSQAERGVADTQYFGPGTRLTVL.

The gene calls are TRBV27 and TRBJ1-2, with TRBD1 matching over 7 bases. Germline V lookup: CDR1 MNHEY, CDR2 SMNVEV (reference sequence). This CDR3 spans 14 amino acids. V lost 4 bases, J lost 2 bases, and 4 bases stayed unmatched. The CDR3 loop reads CASSSLTGNYGYTF. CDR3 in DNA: TGTGCCAGCAGTTCTTTGACAGGGAACTATGGCTACACCTTC.

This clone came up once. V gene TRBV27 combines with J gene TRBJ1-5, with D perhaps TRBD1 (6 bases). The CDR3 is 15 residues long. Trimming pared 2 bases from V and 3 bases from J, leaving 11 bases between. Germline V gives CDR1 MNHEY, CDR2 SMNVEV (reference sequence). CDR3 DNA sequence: TGTGCCAGCAGTTTAATTACAGGGCTCAATCAGCCCCAGCATTTT. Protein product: CASSLITGLNQPQHF.

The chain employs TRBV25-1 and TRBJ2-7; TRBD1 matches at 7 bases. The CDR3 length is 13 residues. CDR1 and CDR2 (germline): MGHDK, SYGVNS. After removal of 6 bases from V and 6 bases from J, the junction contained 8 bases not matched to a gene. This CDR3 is CASRGTAVGEQYF. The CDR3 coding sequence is TGTGCCAGCAGAGGGACAGCGGTCGGCGAGCAGTACTTC.

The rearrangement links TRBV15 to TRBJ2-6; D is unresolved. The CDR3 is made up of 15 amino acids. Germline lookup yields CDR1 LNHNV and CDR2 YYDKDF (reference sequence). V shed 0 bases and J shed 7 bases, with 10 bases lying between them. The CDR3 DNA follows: TGTGCCACCAGCAGAGATGCTGCCGGTGCCAACGTCCTGACTTTC. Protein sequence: CATSRDAAGANVLTF. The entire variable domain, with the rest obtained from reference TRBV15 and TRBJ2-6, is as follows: DAMVIQNPRYQVTQFGKPVTLSCSQTLNHNVMYWYQQKSSQAPKLLFHYYDKDFNNEADTPDNFQSRRPNTSFCFLDIRSPGLGDTAMYLCATSRDAAGANVLTFGAGSRLTVL.

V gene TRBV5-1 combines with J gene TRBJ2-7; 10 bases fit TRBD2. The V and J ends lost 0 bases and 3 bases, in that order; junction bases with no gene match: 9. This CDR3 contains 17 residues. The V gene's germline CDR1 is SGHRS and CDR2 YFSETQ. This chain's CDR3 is CASSLGKTSGKGYEQYF. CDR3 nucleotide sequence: TGCGCCAGCAGCTTGGGGAAAACTAGCGGGAAGGGCTACGAGCAGTACTTC.

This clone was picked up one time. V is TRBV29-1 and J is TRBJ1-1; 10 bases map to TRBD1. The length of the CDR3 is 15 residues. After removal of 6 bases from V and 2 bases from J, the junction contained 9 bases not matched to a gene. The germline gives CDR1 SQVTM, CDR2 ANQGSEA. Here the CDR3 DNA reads TGCAGCGTAGACGACTGGACAGGGGGAAACACTGAAGCTTTCTTT. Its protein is CSVDDWTGGNTEAFF.

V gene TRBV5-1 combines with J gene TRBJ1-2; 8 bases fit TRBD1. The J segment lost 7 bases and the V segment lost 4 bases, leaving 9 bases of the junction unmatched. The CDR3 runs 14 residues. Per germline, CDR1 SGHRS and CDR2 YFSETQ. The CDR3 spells CASSLGQGRIGYTF. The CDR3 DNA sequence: TGCGCCAGCAGCCTTGGACAGGGTCGCATTGGCTACACCTTC.

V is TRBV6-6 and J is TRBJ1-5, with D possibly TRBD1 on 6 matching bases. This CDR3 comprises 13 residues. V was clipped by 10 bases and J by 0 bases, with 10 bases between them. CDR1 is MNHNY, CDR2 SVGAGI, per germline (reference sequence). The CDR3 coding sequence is TGTGCCACCGGGACATTTAGCAATCAGCCCCAGCATTTT. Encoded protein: CATGTFSNQPQHF.

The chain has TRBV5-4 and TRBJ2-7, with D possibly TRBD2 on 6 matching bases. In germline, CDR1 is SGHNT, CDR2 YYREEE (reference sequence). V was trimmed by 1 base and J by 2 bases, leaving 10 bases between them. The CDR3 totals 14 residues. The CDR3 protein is CASSLYGGAYEQYF. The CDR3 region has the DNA TGTGCCAGCAGCTTGTACGGAGGGGCCTACGAGCAGTACTTC.

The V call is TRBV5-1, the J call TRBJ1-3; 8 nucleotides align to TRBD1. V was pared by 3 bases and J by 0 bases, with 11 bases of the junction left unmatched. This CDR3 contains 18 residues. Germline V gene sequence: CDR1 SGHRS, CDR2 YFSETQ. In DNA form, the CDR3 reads TGCGCCAGCAGCTCGCAAATACAGGGGGGGTACTCTGGAAACACCATATATTTT. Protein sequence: CASSSQIQGGYSGNTIYF.

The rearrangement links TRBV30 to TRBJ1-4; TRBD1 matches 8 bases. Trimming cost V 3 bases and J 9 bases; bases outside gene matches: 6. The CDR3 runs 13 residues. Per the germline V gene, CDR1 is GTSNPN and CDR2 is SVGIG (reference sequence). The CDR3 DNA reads TGTGCCTGGAGCTACGGGACAGGTCAAAAACTGTTTTTT. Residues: CAWSYGTGQKLFF.

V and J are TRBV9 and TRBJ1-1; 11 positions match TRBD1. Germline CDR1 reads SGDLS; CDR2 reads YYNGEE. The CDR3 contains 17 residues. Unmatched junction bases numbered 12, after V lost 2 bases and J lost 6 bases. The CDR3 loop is CASSVSRTGGAMSEAFF. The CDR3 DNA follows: TGTGCCAGCAGCGTTAGTCGGACAGGGGGCGCGATGTCTGAAGCTTTCTTT.

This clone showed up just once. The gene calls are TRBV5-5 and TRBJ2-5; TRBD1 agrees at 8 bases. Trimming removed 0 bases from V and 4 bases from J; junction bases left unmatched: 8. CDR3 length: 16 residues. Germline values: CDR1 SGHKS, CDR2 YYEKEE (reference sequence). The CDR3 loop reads CASSLGTGTFVETQYF. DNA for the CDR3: TGTGCCAGCAGCTTGGGGACAGGGACTTTCGTAGAGACCCAGTACTTC.

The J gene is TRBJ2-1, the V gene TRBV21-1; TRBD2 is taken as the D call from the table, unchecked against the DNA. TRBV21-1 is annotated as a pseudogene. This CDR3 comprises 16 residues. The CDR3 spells CASSKMTLADYNEQFF. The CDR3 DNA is TGTGCCAGCAGCAAGATGACACTAGCAGACTACAATGAGCAGTTCTTC.

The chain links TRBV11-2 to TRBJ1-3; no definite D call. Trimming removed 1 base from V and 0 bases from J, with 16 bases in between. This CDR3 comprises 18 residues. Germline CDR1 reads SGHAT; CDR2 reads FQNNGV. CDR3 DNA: TGTGCCAGCAGCTTAGCATACCGCAGAGGCCACTCTGGAAACACCATATATTTT. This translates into CASSLAYRRGHSGNTIYF.

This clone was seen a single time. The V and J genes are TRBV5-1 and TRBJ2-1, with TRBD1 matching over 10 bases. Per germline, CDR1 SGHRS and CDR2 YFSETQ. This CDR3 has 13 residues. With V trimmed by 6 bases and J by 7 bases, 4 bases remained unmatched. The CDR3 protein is CASTPDRGNEQFF. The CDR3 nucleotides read TGCGCCAGCACCCCGGACAGGGGGAATGAGCAGTTCTTC. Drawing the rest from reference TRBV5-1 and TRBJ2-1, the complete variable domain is KAGVTQTPRYLIKTRGQQVTLSCSPISGHRSVSWYQQTPGQGLQFLFEYFSETQRNKGNFPGRFSGRQFSNSRSEMNVSTLELGDSALYLCASTPDRGNEQFFGPGTRLTVL.

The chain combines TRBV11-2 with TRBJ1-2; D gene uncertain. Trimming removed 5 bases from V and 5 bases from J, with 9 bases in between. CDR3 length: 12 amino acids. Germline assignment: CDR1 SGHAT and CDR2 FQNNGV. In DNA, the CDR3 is TGTGCCAGCAGCATAAACAGTTATGGCTACACCTTC. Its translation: CASSINSYGYTF.

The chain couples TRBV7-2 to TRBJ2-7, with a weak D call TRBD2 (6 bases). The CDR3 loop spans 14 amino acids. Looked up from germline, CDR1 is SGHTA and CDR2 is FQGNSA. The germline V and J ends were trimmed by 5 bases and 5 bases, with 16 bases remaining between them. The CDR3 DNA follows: TGTGCCAGCAGCCAGGCGCGGGGTGAGAACGAGCAGTACTTC. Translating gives CASSQARGENEQYF.

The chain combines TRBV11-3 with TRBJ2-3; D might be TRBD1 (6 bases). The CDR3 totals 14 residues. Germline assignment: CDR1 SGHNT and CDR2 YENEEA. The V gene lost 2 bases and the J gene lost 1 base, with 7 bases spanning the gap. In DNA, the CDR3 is TGTGCCAGCAGCTTAAGACAGGGCACAGATACGCAGTATTTT. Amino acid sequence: CASSLRQGTDTQYF.

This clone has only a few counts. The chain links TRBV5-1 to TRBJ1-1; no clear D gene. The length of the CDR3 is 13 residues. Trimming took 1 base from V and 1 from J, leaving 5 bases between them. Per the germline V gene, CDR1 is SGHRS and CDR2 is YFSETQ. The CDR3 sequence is CASSLTANTEAFF. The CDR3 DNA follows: TGCGCCAGCAGCTTGACAGCGAACACTGAAGCTTTCTTT.

The CDR3 loop reads CASSSHASNQPQHF. CDR3 nucleotides: TGCGCCAGCAGTAGCCATGCAAGCAATCAGCCCCAGCATTTT. The rearrangement links TRBV10-1 to TRBJ1-5; no definite D call. This CDR3 has 14 amino acids. V gave up 5 bases and J gave up 1 base, with 9 bases separating them. Per the germline V gene, CDR1 is WNHNN and CDR2 is SYGVQD (reference sequence).

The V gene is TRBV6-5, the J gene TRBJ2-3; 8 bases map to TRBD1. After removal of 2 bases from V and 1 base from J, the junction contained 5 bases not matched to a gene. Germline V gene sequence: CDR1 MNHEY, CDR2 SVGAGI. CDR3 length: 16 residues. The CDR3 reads CASSYAGGAGTDTQYF. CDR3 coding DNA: TGTGCCAGCAGTTACGCAGGGGGCGCGGGCACAGATACGCAGTATTTT.